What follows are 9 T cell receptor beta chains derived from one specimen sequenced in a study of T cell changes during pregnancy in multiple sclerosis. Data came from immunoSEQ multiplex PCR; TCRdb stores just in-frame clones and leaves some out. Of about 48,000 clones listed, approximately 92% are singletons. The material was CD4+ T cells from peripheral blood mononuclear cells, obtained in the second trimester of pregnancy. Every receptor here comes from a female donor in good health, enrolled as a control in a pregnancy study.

The CDR3 DNA reads TGTGCCAGTAGCGAGGTTACAGGGGGCACTGAAGCTTTCTTT. Amino acids: CASSEVTGGTEAFF. The V and J genes are TRBV7-2 and TRBJ1-1, with TRBD1 matching 8 bases. The length of the CDR3 is 14 residues. Germline trimming cut 9 bases from V and 4 bases from J; bases unmatched to any gene: 10. CDR1 SGHTA and CDR2 FQGNSA come from the germline V gene.

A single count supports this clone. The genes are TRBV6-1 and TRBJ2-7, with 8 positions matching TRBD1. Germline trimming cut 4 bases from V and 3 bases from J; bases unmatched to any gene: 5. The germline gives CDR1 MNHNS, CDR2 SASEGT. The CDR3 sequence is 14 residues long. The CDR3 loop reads CASSVYRGDYEQYF. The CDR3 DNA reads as TGTGCCAGCAGTGTCTACAGGGGGGACTACGAGCAGTACTTC.

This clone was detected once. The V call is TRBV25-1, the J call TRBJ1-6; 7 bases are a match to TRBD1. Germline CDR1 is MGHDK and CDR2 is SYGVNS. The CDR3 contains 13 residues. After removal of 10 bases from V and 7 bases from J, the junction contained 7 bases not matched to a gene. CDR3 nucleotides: TGTGCCACCCGACAGGGACCGAATTCACCCCTCCACTTT. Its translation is CATRQGPNSPLHF.

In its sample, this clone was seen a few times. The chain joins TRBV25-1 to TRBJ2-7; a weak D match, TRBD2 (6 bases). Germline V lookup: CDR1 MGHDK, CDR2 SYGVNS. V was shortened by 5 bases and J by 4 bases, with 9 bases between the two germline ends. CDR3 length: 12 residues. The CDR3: CASSSGRYEQYF. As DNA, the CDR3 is TGTGCCAGCAGTTCAGGGAGGTACGAGCAGTACTTC.

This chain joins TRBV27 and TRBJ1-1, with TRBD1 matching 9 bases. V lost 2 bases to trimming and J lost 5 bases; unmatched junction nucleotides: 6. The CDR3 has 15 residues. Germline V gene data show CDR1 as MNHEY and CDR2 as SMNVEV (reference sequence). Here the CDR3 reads CASSLGGQGYTEAFF. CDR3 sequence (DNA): TGTGCCAGCAGTTTAGGCGGACAGGGGTATACTGAAGCTTTCTTT.

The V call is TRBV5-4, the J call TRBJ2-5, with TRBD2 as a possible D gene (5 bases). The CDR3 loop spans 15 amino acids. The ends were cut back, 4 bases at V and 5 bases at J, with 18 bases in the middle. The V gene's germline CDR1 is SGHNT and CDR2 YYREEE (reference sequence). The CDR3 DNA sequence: TGTGCCAGCAGCCTTACAACTGGACTGGGGGAGACCCAGTACTTC. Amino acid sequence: CASSLTTGLGETQYF.

The CDR3 here is CASSPPGGRSTDTQYF. The DNA for the CDR3 is TGTGCCAGCTCACCTCCGGGGGGGCGAAGCACAGATACGCAGTATTTT. V and J are TRBV18 and TRBJ2-3; 8 bases agree with TRBD2. The CDR3 length is 16 residues. V lost 3 bases, J lost 0 bases, and 5 bases stayed unmatched. CDR1 KGHSH and CDR2 LQKENI come from the germline V gene.

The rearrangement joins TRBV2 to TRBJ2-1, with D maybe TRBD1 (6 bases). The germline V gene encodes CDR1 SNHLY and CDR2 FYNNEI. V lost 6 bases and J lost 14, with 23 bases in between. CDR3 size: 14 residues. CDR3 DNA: TGTGCCAGCAGCATCTCTGATAGTGGGGACACAGAGTTCTTC. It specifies CASSISDSGDTEFF.

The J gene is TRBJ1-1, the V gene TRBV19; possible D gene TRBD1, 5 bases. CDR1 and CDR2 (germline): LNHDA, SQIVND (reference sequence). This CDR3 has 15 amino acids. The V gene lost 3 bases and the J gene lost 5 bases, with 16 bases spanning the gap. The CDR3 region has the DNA TGTGCCAGTAGTATTCCGGCAGGGATGAGGACTGAAGCTTTCTTT. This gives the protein CASSIPAGMRTEAFF.